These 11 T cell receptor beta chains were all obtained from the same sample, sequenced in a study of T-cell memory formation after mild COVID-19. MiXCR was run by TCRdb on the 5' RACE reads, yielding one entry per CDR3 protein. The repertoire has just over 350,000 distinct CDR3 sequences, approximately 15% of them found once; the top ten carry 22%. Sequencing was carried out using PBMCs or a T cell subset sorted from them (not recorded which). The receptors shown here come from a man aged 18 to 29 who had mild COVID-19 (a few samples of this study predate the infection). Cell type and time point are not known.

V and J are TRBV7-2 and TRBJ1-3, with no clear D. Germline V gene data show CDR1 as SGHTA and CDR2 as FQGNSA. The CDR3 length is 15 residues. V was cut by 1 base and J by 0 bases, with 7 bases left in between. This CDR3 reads CASSLDSLSGNTIYF. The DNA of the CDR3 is TGTGCCAGCAGCTTAGACAGCCTCTCTGGAAACACCATATATTTT. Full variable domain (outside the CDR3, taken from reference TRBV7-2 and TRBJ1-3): GAGVSQSPSNKVTEKGKDVELRCDPISGHTALYWYRQSLGQGLEFLIYFQGNSAPDKSGLPSDRFSAERTGGSVSTLTIQRTQQEDSAVYLCASSLDSLSGNTIYFGEGSWLTVV.

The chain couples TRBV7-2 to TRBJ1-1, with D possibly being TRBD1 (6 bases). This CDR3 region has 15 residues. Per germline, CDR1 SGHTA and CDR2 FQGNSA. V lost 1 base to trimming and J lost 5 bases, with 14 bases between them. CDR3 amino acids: CASSLVRGARTEAFF. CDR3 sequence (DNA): TGTGCCAGCAGCTTAGTTCGGGGGGCACGGACTGAAGCTTTCTTT.

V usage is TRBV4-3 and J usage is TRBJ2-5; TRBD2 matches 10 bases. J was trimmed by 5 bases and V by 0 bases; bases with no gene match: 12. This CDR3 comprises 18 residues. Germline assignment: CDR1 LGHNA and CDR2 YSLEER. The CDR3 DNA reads TGCGCCAGCAGCCAAGAAAGGGGGCTAGCGGGGGACGGGGAGACCCAGTACTTC. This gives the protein CASSQERGLAGDGETQYF.

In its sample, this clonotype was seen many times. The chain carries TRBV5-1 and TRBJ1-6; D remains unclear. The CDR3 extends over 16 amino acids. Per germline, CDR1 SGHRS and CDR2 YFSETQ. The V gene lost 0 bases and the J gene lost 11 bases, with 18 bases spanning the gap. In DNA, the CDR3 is TGCGCCAGCAGCTTGGGGCCTACGGGGAGATGGACACCCCTCCACTTT. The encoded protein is CASSLGPTGRWTPLHF.

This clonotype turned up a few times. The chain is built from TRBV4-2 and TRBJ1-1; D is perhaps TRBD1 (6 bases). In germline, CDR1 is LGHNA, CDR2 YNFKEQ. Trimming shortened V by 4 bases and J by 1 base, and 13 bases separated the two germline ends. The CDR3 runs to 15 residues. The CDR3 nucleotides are TGTGCCAGCAGCCCCCGGGCAGGGGAGAACACTGAAGCTTTCTTT. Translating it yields CASSPRAGENTEAFF.

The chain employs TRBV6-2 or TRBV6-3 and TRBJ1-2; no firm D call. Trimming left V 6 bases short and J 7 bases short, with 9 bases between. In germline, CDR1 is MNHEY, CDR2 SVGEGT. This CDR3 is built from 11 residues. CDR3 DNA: TGTGCCAGCAGCCCTTCGGTTGGCTACACCTTC. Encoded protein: CASSPSVGYTF.

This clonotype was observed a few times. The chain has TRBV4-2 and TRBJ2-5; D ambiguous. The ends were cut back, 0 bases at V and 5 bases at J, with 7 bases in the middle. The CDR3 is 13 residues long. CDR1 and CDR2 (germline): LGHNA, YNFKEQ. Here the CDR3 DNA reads TGTGCCAGCAGCCAAGATGGTCAGGAGACCCAGTACTTC. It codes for CASSQDGQETQYF.

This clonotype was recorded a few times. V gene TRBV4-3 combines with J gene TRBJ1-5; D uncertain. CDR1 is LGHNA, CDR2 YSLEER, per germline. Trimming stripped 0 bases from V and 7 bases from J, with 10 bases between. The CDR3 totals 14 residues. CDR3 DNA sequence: TGCGCCAGCAGCCAAGATCGGCCAAGCCAGCCCCAGCATTTT. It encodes CASSQDRPSQPQHF.

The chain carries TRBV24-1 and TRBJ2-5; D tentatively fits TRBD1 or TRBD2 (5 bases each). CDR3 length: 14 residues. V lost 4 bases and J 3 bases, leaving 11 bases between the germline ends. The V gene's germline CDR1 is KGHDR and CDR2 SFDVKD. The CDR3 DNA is TGTGCCACCAGTGACTGGGACCTCAAAGAGACCCAGTACTTC. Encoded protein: CATSDWDLKETQYF.

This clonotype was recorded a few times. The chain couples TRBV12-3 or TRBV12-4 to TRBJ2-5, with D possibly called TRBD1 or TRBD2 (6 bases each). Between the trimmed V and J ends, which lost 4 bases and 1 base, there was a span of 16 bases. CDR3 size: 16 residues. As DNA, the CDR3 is TGTGCCAGCAGTTCGCCGTGGGGGGCAAGCCAAGAGACCCAGTACTTC. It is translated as CASSSPWGASQETQYF.

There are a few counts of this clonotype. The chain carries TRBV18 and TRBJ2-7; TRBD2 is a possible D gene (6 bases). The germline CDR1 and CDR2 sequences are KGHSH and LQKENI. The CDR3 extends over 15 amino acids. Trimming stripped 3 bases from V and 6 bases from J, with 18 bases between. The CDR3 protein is CASSPPGSLGVEQYF. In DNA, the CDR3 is TGTGCCAGCTCACCTCCCGGGAGCCTCGGTGTCGAGCAGTACTTC. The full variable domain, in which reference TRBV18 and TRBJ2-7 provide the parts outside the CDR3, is NAGVMQNPRHLVRRRGQEARLRCSPMKGHSHVYWYRQLPEEGLKFMVYLQKENIIDESGMPKERFSAEFPKEGPSILRIQQVVRGDSAAYFCASSPPGSLGVEQYFGPGTRLTVT.